Listed below are T cell receptor beta chains from one sample, sequenced in a study of blood T cell repertoires in COVID-19. The assay was immunoSEQ multiplex PCR, and TCRdb's table has in-frame clones only and misses some. The data contain approximately 90,000 clones, 85% of them singletons. Sequences were obtained from peripheral blood. Receptor source: a man in his fifties or sixties with acute or convalescent COVID-19. CDR3s include the opening cysteine and the closing phenylalanine or tryptophan. Each record gives: CDR3 protein, CDR3 DNA, clone size, V gene, D gene, J gene. D genes are given only for firm matches. Only some rows state a clone size, as once, few, many or a class for expanded clones.

CATLDRLGPGAYGYTF,TGTGCCACCCTGGACAGGTTAGGTCCCGGCGCATATGGCTACACCTTC,.,TRBV15,TRBD1,TRBJ1-2
CASSGRTGAYEQYF,TGTGCCAGCAGCGGTAGGACAGGGGCCTACGAGCAGTACTTC,.,TRBV7-2,TRBD1,TRBJ2-7
CASSEDRTVAGTIYF,TGTGCCAGCAGTGAAGATAGGACAGTCGCGGGCACCATATATTTT,.,TRBV2,.,TRBJ1-3
CASSLGTGEDTGELFF,TGCGCCAGCAGCCTAGGGACAGGGGAGGACACCGGGGAGCTGTTTTTT,.,TRBV4-3,TRBD1,TRBJ2-2
CASSREGINYGYTF,TGTGCCAGCAGCCGAGAGGGCATAAACTATGGCTACACCTTC,.,TRBV5-5,.,TRBJ1-2
CASSGLAGPYEQYF,TGTGCCAGCAGCGGACTAGCGGGACCCTACGAGCAGTACTTC,once,TRBV6-5,TRBD2,TRBJ2-7
CASSRPGGPQHF,TGTGCCAGCAGCAGACCCGGGGGGCCCCAGCATTTT,.,TRBV6-5,.,TRBJ1-5
CASSRTSGALNEQFF,TGTGCCAGCAGCCGGACTAGCGGGGCATTAAATGAGCAGTTCTTC,.,TRBV5-4,TRBD2,TRBJ2-1
CASSPCRELNTEAFF,TGTGCCAGCAGCCCCTGTCGGGAACTGAACACTGAAGCTTTCTTT,.,TRBV21-1,.,TRBJ1-1
CASSPRDSGELFF,TGTGCCAGCAGCCCCCGGGACTCCGGGGAGCTGTTTTTT,.,TRBV7-8,.,TRBJ2-2
CASSQGGGLLYNEQFF,TGTGCCAGCAGCCAGGGCGGGGGGCTACTATACAATGAGCAGTTCTTC,.,TRBV3-1/TRBV3-2,TRBD2,TRBJ2-1
CASSQPPDRGVTYEQYF,TGCGCCAGCAGCCAACCCCCGGACAGGGGGGTTACCTACGAGCAGTACTTC,.,TRBV4-1,TRBD1,TRBJ2-7
CASSLVLGVGEKLFF,TGTGCCAGCAGCTTAGTCCTCGGGGTTGGGGAAAAACTGTTTTTT,.,TRBV7-8,.,TRBJ1-4
CASSQDPGLAGGLNTGELFF,TGCGCCAGCAGCCAAGATCCCGGACTAGCGGGAGGGCTAAACACCGGGGAGCTGTTTTTT,once,TRBV4-1,TRBD2,TRBJ2-2
CASGDFGYTF,TGTGCCAGCGGAGACTTTGGCTACACCTTC,.,TRBV2,.,TRBJ1-2
CASPRLAGGHEQFF,TGTGCCTCACCCCGACTAGCGGGGGGGCATGAGCAGTTCTTC,.,TRBV7-9,TRBD2,TRBJ2-1
CASSLTKEFGELFF,TGTGCCAGCAGCTTAACCAAAGAGTTTGGGGAGCTGTTTTTT,.,TRBV11-2,.,TRBJ2-2
CASSKNRQDGEQFF,TGTGCCAGCAGCAAAAATAGACAAGATGGTGAGCAGTTCTTC,few,TRBV5-4,.,TRBJ2-1
CASSVGPLRVGGETQYF,TGTGCCAGCAGCGTAGGCCCCCTCAGGGTAGGGGGAGAGACCCAGTACTTC,.,TRBV9,.,TRBJ2-5
CSVTSGQGTYEQYF,TGCAGCGTGACCTCGGGACAGGGAACCTACGAGCAGTACTTC,.,TRBV29-1,TRBD1,TRBJ2-7
CASSRRLAGDTGELFF,TGTGCCAGTAGTAGACGACTAGCGGGAGACACCGGGGAGCTGTTTTTT,.,TRBV19,TRBD2,TRBJ2-2
CASTDRGIPSPLHF,TGTGCCAGTACTGACAGGGGGATCCCTTCACCCCTCCACTTT,.,TRBV2,TRBD1,TRBJ1-6
CASSKLAGVTGELFF,TGTGCCAGCAGCAAACTAGCGGGAGTCACCGGGGAGCTGTTTTTT,once,TRBV6-5,TRBD2,TRBJ2-2
CASSPTGTGTF,TGTGCCAGCTCACCAACTGGGACAGGGACTTTC,.,TRBV18,TRBD1,TRBJ1-2
CASSFDSNYGYTF,TGTGCCAGCAGCTTCGACAGTAACTATGGCTACACCTTC,.,TRBV5-4,.,TRBJ1-2
CASRSRTGGRGYTF,TGTGCCAGCCGATCCCGGACAGGGGGTCGTGGCTACACCTTC,.,TRBV6-5,TRBD1,TRBJ1-2
CASSRKGTSGANNEQFF,TGTGCCAGCAGTCGAAAGGGGACTAGCGGAGCAAACAATGAGCAGTTCTTC,.,TRBV6-6,TRBD2,TRBJ2-1
CASRPPGLGSYEQYF,TGCGCCAGCAGACCACCGGGACTAGGCTCCTACGAGCAGTACTTC,.,TRBV10-2,TRBD2,TRBJ2-7
CAWRRDSRGASPLHF,TGTGCCTGGAGAAGGGACTCCCGAGGTGCTTCACCCCTCCACTTT,once,TRBV30,.,TRBJ1-6
CASSPQGRAYEQYF,TGCGCCAGCAGCCCGCAGGGAAGGGCCTACGAGCAGTACTTC,few,TRBV5-1,.,TRBJ2-7
CASSQDLSVRGKETQYF,TGCGCCAGCAGCCAAGACTTGTCAGTCCGGGGGAAAGAGACCCAGTACTTC,.,TRBV4-3,.,TRBJ2-5
CASSQSNAGLWQPQHF,TGCGCCAGCAGTCAATCGAACGCGGGCCTCTGGCAGCCCCAGCATTTT,few,TRBV23-1,.,TRBJ1-5
CASSQELGAHEQYF,TGCGCCAGCAGCCAAGAGCTGGGAGCCCACGAGCAGTACTTC,.,TRBV4-3,.,TRBJ2-7
CASSTGFTGEKLFF,TGTGCCAGCAGCACCGGCTTCACGGGTGAAAAACTGTTTTTT,.,TRBV5-6,.,TRBJ1-4
CASSHSRGPYNEQFF,TGTGCCAGCAGCCATTCTAGGGGGCCTTACAATGAGCAGTTCTTC,.,TRBV11-3,TRBD1,TRBJ2-1
CASILPLGLYYGYTF,TGTGCCAGCATCCTGCCTCTAGGACTGTACTATGGCTACACCTTC,.,TRBV11-1,.,TRBJ1-2
CASSLADLQPIQLSMNTEAFF,TGCGCCAGCAGCTTGGCCGACCTACAACCAATACAGCTCTCCATGAACACTGAAGCTTTCTTT,.,TRBV5-1,.,TRBJ1-1
CASTHEGNTEAFF,TGTGCCAGCACCCACGAGGGGAACACTGAAGCTTTCTTT,.,TRBV12-3/TRBV12-4,.,TRBJ1-1
CASSYSRQSSGNTIYF,TGTGCCAGCAGTTACTCTAGACAGAGCTCTGGAAACACCATATATTTT,.,TRBV6-6,.,TRBJ1-3
CASSRDRGFLNYGYTF,TGTGCCAGCAGCCGGGACAGGGGTTTTCTTAACTATGGCTACACCTTC,once,TRBV3-1/TRBV3-2,TRBD1,TRBJ1-2
CASSGRTGDGYTF,TGTGCCAGCAGTGGCCGGACGGGGGACGGCTACACCTTC,.,TRBV2,.,TRBJ1-2
CASKESVNYGYTF,TGTGCCAGTAAGGAGTCGGTCAACTATGGCTACACCTTC,.,TRBV19,.,TRBJ1-2
CASSLALSSGRGEQFF,TGCGCCAGCAGCTTGGCCTTGTCTAGCGGGAGGGGTGAGCAGTTCTTC,.,TRBV5-1,TRBD2,TRBJ2-1
CASSQDRVEQYF,TGTGCCAGCAGCCAAGACAGGGTCGAGCAGTACTTC,.,TRBV7-2,TRBD1,TRBJ2-7
CASRDRTGQPQHF,TGTGCCAGCAGGGACAGGACCGGACAGCCCCAGCATTTT,.,TRBV2,TRBD1,TRBJ1-5
CSGLRDRVGEQFF,TGCAGCGGTCTCCGGGACAGGGTCGGTGAGCAGTTCTTC,.,TRBV29-1,TRBD1,TRBJ2-1
CASSLAGGWATGELFF,TGTGCCAGCAGCTTAGCGGGGGGATGGGCCACCGGGGAGCTGTTTTTT,once,TRBV7-3,TRBD2,TRBJ2-2
CASSEGGSYNSPLHF,TGTGCCAGCAGTGAGGGGGGCTCCTATAATTCACCCCTCCACTTT,few,TRBV6-1,.,TRBJ1-6
CASSEAMTGGSEQFF,TGTGCCAGCTCAGAGGCTATGACAGGGGGTTCTGAGCAGTTCTTC,once,TRBV18,TRBD1,TRBJ2-1
CASSIGSAKSSGNTIYF,TGTGCCAGTAGTATCGGGAGTGCTAAGAGCTCTGGAAACACCATATATTTT,.,TRBV19,.,TRBJ1-3
CASSYRELNEQFF,TGTGCCAGCAGTTACCGGGAGCTCAATGAGCAGTTCTTC,.,TRBV27,.,TRBJ2-1
CASSVEVGVRGTGELFF,TGTGCCAGCAGCGTAGAAGTTGGAGTCAGGGGAACCGGGGAGCTGTTTTTT,.,TRBV9,.,TRBJ2-2
CAWSVQGGLSGNTIYF,TGTGCCTGGAGTGTACAGGGGGGGCTCTCTGGAAACACCATATATTTT,.,TRBV30,TRBD1,TRBJ1-3
CASSPRTGSSTDTQYF,TGCGCCAGCAGCCCCCGGACAGGGTCTAGCACAGATACGCAGTATTTT,.,TRBV5-1,TRBD1,TRBJ2-3
CASSLTKQGGTEAFF,TGTGCCAGCAGCCTCACAAAACAGGGGGGAACTGAAGCTTTCTTT,few,TRBV7-2,TRBD1,TRBJ1-1
CASSLQRGGSTDTQYF,TGTGCCAGCAGCTTACAACGGGGGGGAAGCACAGATACGCAGTATTTT,.,TRBV7-8,TRBD2,TRBJ2-3